The sequence of this T cell receptor beta chain was determined in a study of siplizumab effects on memory and regulatory T cells. Assays covered some 98,000 TCR templates per sample. Only in-frame clones appear in the TCRdb table, and some are missing; sequencing was by immunoSEQ multiplex PCR. This table holds some 73,000 clones, roughly 93% found once. CDR1 and CDR2 (germline): SGHAT, FQNNGV. The CDR3 has 14 residues. V trimming: 1 base; J trimming: 4 bases; junction bases outside the gene matches: 4. As for this clone: No antigen is known for it.

Study conclusions and caveats: Memory cells seemed less diverse than naive T cells, which seemed major alloresponse contributors. Tregs that proliferated in siplizumab cultures did not have their suppressive function confirmed. Unstimulated subsets captured only a minor fraction of alloreactive clones.

Sequencing was done on a sample of CD8+ T cells sorted from blood. The genes are TRBV11-2 and TRBJ2-7; TRBD2 matches 7 bases. This TCR was sampled from a human donor in good health. CDR3 DNA: TGTGCCAGCAGCTTAGGTCTAGCGGATTACGAGCAGTACTTC. This translates into CASSLGLADYEQYF.